This TCR beta chain was sequenced for a study of T cell responses to AZD1222 COVID-19 vaccine. Study-wide findings and caveats: After the peak T cell response, and only then, were repertoires sampled. Reportedly, nearly half the spike-specific TCRs target unmutated variant regions.

The CDR3 has 14 residues. CDR1 is SGDLS, CDR2 YYNGEE, per germline. Trimming took off 0 bases at V and 3 bases at J, with 9 bases between the two ends. In regard to this clone: Its matching antigen is unknown.

Assay used: immunoSEQ multiplex PCR; TCRdb lists only in-frame clones, some missing. The table includes about 89,000 clones, about 91% detected once. This sequence joins TRBV9 and TRBJ1-2; D is undetermined. The receptor's source is an adult who received the AZD1222 COVID-19 vaccine. Material: peripheral blood, obtained 28 days after the second AZD1222 dose. As DNA, the CDR3 is TGTGCCAGCAGCGTAGTGGATATGGACTATGGCTACACCTTC. This encodes CASSVVDMDYGYTF.